Detailed here is one TCR beta chain. cDNA came from about 0.5 to 1 ug RNA primed by random hexamers. Amplification of TCR beta CDR3 used immunoSEQ multiplex PCR across 54 Vbeta and 13 Jbeta. MiXCR, applied by TCRdb to the immunoSEQ multiplex PCR reads, yields one record per CDR3 protein. The table has around 130,000 distinct CDR3 sequences, around 80% seen once. These data belong to a study of CD8 T cells in Susac syndrome. There are 16 residues in the CDR3. V trimming: 4 bases; J trimming: 7 bases; junction bases outside the gene matches: 11. The specimen sequenced was CD8+ T cells from PBMCs. This chain links TRBV12-3 or TRBV12-4 with TRBJ2-1; 9 nucleotides agree with TRBD2. The TCR comes from a human donor with multiple sclerosis. DNA for the CDR3: TGTGCCAGCAGTTCTCCCCCGGGTCTAGCGGGGAATGAGCAGTTCTTC. This sequence encodes CASSSPPGLAGNEQFF.